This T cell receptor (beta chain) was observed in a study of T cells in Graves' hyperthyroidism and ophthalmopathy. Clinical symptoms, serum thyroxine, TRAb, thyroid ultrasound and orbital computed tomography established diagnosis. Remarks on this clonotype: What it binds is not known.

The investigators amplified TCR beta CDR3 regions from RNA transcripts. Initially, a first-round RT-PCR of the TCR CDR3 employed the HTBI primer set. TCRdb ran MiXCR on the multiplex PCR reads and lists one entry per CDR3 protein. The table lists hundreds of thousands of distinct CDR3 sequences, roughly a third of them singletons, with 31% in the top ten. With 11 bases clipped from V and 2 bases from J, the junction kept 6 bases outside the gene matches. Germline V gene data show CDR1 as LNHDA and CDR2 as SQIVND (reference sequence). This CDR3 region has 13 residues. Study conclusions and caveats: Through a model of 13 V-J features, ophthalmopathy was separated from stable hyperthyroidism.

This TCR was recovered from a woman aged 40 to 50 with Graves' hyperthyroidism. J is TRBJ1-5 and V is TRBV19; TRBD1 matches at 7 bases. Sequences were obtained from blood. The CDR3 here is CACSRGRNQPQHF. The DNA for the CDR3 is TGTGCCTGTTCGAGGGGGCGCAATCAGCCCCAGCATTTT.